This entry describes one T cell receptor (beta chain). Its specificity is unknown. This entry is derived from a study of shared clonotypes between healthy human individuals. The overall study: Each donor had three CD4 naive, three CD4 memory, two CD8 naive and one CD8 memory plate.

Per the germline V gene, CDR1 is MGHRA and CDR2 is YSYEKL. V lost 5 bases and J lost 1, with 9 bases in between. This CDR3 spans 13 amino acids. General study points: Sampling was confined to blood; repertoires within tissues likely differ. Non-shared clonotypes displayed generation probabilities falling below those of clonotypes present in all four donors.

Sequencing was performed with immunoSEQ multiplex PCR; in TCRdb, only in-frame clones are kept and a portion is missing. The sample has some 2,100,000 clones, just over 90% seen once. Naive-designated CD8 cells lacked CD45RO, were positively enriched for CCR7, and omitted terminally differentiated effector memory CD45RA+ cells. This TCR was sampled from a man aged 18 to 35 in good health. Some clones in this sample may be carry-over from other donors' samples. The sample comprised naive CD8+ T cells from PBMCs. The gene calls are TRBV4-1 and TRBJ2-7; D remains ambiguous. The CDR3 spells CASSAHGSYEQYF. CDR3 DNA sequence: TGCGCCAGCAGCGCCCATGGGTCCTACGAGCAGTACTTC.